The rows below give T cell receptor beta chains drawn from one sample of a study of blood T cell repertoires in COVID-19. The repertoire was sequenced with immunoSEQ multiplex PCR; TCRdb's copy has only in-frame clones and lacks some. This repertoire shows about 300,000 clones, approximately 86% found once; its top ten account for 1.3%. Input material: peripheral blood. These receptors all come from a man aged 65-85 years with acute or convalescent COVID-19. The CDR3 runs from the conserved cysteine through the conserved F or W. A D gene is named only where the DNA matches it firmly. Clone sizes are given selectively: once, few, many, or a class where the clone is expanded.

j_gene: TRBJ1-6
d_gene: -
abundance: -
v_gene: TRBV27
CDR3aa: CASSLMGRPNSPLHF
CDR3nt: TGTGCCAGCAGTTTAATGGGGAGGCCGAATTCACCCCTCCACTTT

j_gene: TRBJ2-3
d_gene: TRBD2
abundance: -
v_gene: TRBV5-1
CDR3aa: CASSLPGLAGQDTQYF
CDR3nt: TGCGCCAGCAGCCTACCGGGACTAGCGGGACAAGATACGCAGTATTTT

j_gene: TRBJ2-1
d_gene: -
abundance: -
v_gene: TRBV7-2
CDR3aa: CASSQPTGNEQFF
CDR3nt: TGTGCCAGCAGCCAGCCGACGGGGAATGAGCAGTTCTTC

j_gene: TRBJ2-3
d_gene: -
abundance: -
v_gene: TRBV27
CDR3aa: CASSLSAFSTDTQYF
CDR3nt: TGTGCCAGCAGTTTATCGGCTTTCAGCACAGATACGCAGTATTTT

j_gene: TRBJ2-1
d_gene: -
abundance: -
v_gene: TRBV24-1
CDR3aa: CATSPDRYNEQFF
CDR3nt: TGTGCCACCAGTCCCGACAGATACAATGAGCAGTTCTTC

j_gene: TRBJ2-5
d_gene: TRBD1
abundance: -
v_gene: TRBV18
CDR3aa: CASSPRGQDSRETQYF
CDR3nt: TGTGCCAGCTCACCAAGGGGACAGGACAGTCGAGAGACCCAGTACTTC

j_gene: TRBJ2-3
d_gene: -
abundance: once
v_gene: TRBV9
CDR3aa: CASSVARAGIADTQYF
CDR3nt: TGTGCCAGCAGCGTAGCTAGGGCGGGGATCGCAGATACGCAGTATTTT

j_gene: TRBJ2-7
d_gene: -
abundance: -
v_gene: TRBV7-2
CDR3aa: CASSLVQGNYEQYF
CDR3nt: TGTGCCAGCAGCTTAGTTCAGGGTAACTACGAGCAGTACTTC

j_gene: TRBJ1-2
d_gene: -
abundance: -
v_gene: TRBV5-5
CDR3aa: CASSLANDRNYGYTF
CDR3nt: TGTGCCAGCAGCTTGGCGAACGACAGAAACTATGGCTACACCTTC

j_gene: TRBJ1-2
d_gene: TRBD1
abundance: -
v_gene: TRBV16
CDR3aa: CASSQSPQGNYGYTF
CDR3nt: TGTGCCAGCAGCCAATCACCACAGGGGAACTATGGCTACACCTTC

j_gene: TRBJ2-3
d_gene: -
abundance: -
v_gene: TRBV19
CDR3aa: CASSIGGAEAATDTQYF
CDR3nt: TGTGCCAGTAGTATAGGAGGAGCGGAGGCGGCCACAGATACGCAGTATTTT

j_gene: TRBJ1-1
d_gene: TRBD1
abundance: -
v_gene: TRBV7-8
CDR3aa: CASSLSGGNTEAFF
CDR3nt: TGTGCCAGCAGCTTATCAGGGGGGAACACTGAAGCTTTCTTT

j_gene: TRBJ2-5
d_gene: -
abundance: -
v_gene: TRBV5-1
CDR3aa: CASSSATRGNQETQYF
CDR3nt: TGCGCCAGCAGCTCAGCTACCAGGGGTAACCAAGAGACCCAGTACTTC

j_gene: TRBJ2-7
d_gene: -
abundance: -
v_gene: TRBV28
CDR3aa: CASTTEVPYEQYF
CDR3nt: TGTGCCAGCACGACAGAGGTTCCCTACGAGCAGTACTTC

j_gene: TRBJ2-1
d_gene: TRBD2
abundance: -
v_gene: TRBV28
CDR3aa: CASSLYGGFGQFF
CDR3nt: TGTGCCAGCAGTTTATACGGGGGGTTTGGGCAGTTCTTC

j_gene: TRBJ2-7
d_gene: TRBD2
abundance: -
v_gene: TRBV7-9
CDR3aa: CASSRPRVGGLFSYEQYF
CDR3nt: TGTGCCAGCAGCCGACCTCGGGTGGGAGGGCTATTTTCCTACGAGCAGTACTTC

j_gene: TRBJ2-7
d_gene: -
abundance: once
v_gene: TRBV5-4
CDR3aa: CASSILQGEQYF
CDR3nt: TGTGCCAGCAGCATCTTACAGGGCGAGCAGTACTTC

j_gene: TRBJ2-3
d_gene: TRBD2
abundance: -
v_gene: TRBV6-5
CDR3aa: CASSKGLGVDTQYF
CDR3nt: TGTGCCAGCAGTAAGGGACTAGGGGTAGATACGCAGTATTTT

j_gene: TRBJ1-1
d_gene: -
abundance: -
v_gene: TRBV7-8
CDR3aa: CASSLGREAFF
CDR3nt: TGTGCCAGCAGCCTGGGGAGGGAAGCTTTCTTT

j_gene: TRBJ1-1
d_gene: TRBD1
abundance: -
v_gene: TRBV4-2
CDR3aa: CASSKGGQGEGEAFF
CDR3nt: TGTGCCAGCAGCAAAGGAGGACAGGGCGAGGGAGAAGCTTTCTTT

j_gene: TRBJ1-4
d_gene: -
abundance: -
v_gene: TRBV3-1/TRBV3-2
CDR3aa: CASSQSLPNEKLFF
CDR3nt: TGTGCCAGCAGCCAATCACTTCCGAATGAAAAACTGTTTTTT

j_gene: TRBJ1-5
d_gene: TRBD1
abundance: -
v_gene: TRBV6-1
CDR3aa: CASSETGSNQPQHF
CDR3nt: TGTGCCAGCAGTGAGACAGGGTCCAATCAGCCCCAGCATTTT

j_gene: TRBJ2-3
d_gene: TRBD1
abundance: -
v_gene: TRBV7-2
CDR3aa: CASSLGDGQADTQYF
CDR3nt: TGTGCCAGCAGCTTAGGGGACGGACAGGCAGATACGCAGTATTTT

j_gene: TRBJ2-5
d_gene: TRBD1
abundance: -
v_gene: TRBV7-6
CDR3aa: CASSYGTGDTQYF
CDR3nt: TGTGCCAGCAGTTACGGGACAGGGGATACCCAGTACTTC

j_gene: TRBJ2-7
d_gene: TRBD1
abundance: -
v_gene: TRBV18
CDR3aa: CASSPEGGTYEQYF
CDR3nt: TGTGCCAGCTCCCCCGAAGGGGGCACGTACGAGCAGTACTTC

j_gene: TRBJ2-1
d_gene: -
abundance: -
v_gene: TRBV5-1
CDR3aa: CATRGTGINNEQFF
CDR3nt: TGCGCCACCCGAGGGACTGGTATAAACAATGAGCAGTTCTTC

j_gene: TRBJ2-1
d_gene: -
abundance: -
v_gene: TRBV27
CDR3aa: CATHVGGSDEQFF
CDR3nt: TGTGCCACACACGTGGGGGGTAGCGATGAGCAGTTCTTC

j_gene: TRBJ1-2
d_gene: TRBD1
abundance: -
v_gene: TRBV27
CDR3aa: CASSNLGTDYGYTF
CDR3nt: TGTGCCAGCAGTAACCTCGGGACAGACTATGGCTACACCTTC